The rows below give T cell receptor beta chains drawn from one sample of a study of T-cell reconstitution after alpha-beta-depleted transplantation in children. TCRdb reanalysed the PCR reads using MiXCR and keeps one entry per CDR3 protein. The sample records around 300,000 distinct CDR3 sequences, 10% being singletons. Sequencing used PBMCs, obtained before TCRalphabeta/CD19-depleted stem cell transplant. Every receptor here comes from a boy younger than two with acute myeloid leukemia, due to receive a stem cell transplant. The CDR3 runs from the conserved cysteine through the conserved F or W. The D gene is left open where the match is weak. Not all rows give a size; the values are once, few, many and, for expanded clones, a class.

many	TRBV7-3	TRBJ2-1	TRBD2	TGTGCCAGCAGCTTATACGGGGGGGTCAATGAGCAGTTCTTC	CASSLYGGVNEQFF
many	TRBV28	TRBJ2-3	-	TGTGCCAGCAGTGTCTACCCCTGGCCTAACACAGATACGCAGTATTTT	CASSVYPWPNTDTQYF
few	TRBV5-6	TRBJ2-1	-	TGTGCCAGCACCCAACAACTCGGGGAGAGGTCCTACAATGAGCAGTTCTTC	CASTQQLGERSYNEQFF
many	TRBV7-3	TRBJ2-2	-	TGTGCCAGCAGCCAAAGCGCCGGGGAGCTGTTTTTT	CASSQSAGELFF
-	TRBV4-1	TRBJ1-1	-	TGCGCCAGCAGCCAAGAACCCGGGGGGGGGCCTGAAGTTTTCTTT	CASSQEPGGGPEVFF
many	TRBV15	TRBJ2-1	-	TGTGCCACCAGCAGAGTTAGTGAGCAGTTCTTC	CATSRVSEQFF
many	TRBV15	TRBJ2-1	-	TGTGCCACCAGCAGAGCTAGGGAAAGGTTGTGGGACAATGAGCAGTTCTTC	CATSRARERLWDNEQFF
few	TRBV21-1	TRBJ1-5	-	TGTGCCAGCAGCAAAAGGAGGGATAGCAATCAGCCCCAGCATTTT	CASSKRRDSNQPQHF
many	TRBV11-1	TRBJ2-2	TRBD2	TGTGCCAGCAGCCCAAGGGTGTTAGCGGGGGCGAACACCGGGGAGCTGTTTTTT	CASSPRVLAGANTGELFF
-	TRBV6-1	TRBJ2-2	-	TGTGCCAGCACCAAGACAGGTCCCCCCGGGGAGCTGTTTTTT	CASTKTGPPGELFF
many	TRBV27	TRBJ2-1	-	TGTGCCAGCAGTTTACCGGGCGTTCTCGGCAATGAGCAGTTCTTC	CASSLPGVLGNEQFF
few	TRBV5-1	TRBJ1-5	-	TGCGCCAGCAGCCCGGGGGACACACGAAGCAATCAGCCCCAGCATTTT	CASSPGDTRSNQPQHF
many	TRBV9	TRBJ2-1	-	TGTGCCAGCAGCGTAGTAGGCAACTACAATGAGCAGTTCTTC	CASSVVGNYNEQFF
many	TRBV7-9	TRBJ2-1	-	TGTGCCAGCAGCTCGATCTTTTCCTACAATGAGCAGTTCTTC	CASSSIFSYNEQFF
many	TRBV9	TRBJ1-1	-	TGTGCCAGCAGCGTAGGTCAGCCGAACACTGAAGCTTTCTTT	CASSVGQPNTEAFF
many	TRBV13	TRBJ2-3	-	TGTGCCAGCAGCATCTATCTATTTGAAGGCACAGATACGCAGTATTTT	CASSIYLFEGTDTQYF
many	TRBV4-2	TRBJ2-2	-	TGTGCCAGCAGCCAAGATCTCTCGGGCCCCGGGGAGCTGTTTTTT	CASSQDLSGPGELFF
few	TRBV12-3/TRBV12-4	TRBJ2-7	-	TGTGCCAGCAGAAGGGAGGTGGCCGAGCAGTACTTC	CASRREVAEQYF
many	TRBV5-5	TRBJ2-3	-	TGTGCCAGCAGCTTTAGCCCCCCTAGGAGCGATACGCAGTATTTT	CASSFSPPRSDTQYF
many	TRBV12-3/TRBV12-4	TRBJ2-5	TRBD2	TGTGCCAGCCAACGGACTAGCCTATTAGGGACCCAGTACTTC	CASQRTSLLGTQYF
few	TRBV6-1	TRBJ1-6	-	TGTGCCAGCAAGGAGGGAATTTTTAACTCCTATAATTCACCCCTCCACTTT	CASKEGIFNSYNSPLHF
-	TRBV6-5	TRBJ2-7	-	TGTGCCAGCAGTTACTCGAGAGCAGGGAAAGGTTACGAGCAGTACTTC	CASSYSRAGKGYEQYF
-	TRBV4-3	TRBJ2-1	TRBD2	TGCGCCAGCAGCCAAGCGAGCGGGAGGGCGAATGAGCAGTTCTTC	CASSQASGRANEQFF
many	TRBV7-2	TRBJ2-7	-	TGTGCCAGCAGCGCAACCTACGAGCAGTACTTC	CASSATYEQYF
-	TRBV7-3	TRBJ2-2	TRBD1	TGTGCCAGCAGCTCTGGACAGGGCCCCGGGGAGCTGTTTTTT	CASSSGQGPGELFF
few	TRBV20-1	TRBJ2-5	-	TGCAGTGCTAGAGCTGGCAATGAAGAGACCCAGTACTTC	CSARAGNEETQYF
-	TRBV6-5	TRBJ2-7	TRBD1	TGTGCCAGCAGTACGAGCCTAGGGACAGGGTCCCAACGGGAGCAGTACTTC	CASSTSLGTGSQREQYF
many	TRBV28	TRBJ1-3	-	TGTGCCAGCAGTTTATACCGGGCGGGCACTGGAAACACCATATATTTT	CASSLYRAGTGNTIYF
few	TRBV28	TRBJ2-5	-	TGTGCCACCACAAGTCAAGCAGGCCTCCAAGAGACCCAGTACTTC	CATTSQAGLQETQYF
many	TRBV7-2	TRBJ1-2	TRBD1	TGTGCCAGCAGCTACCGGGACAGCCTCTATGGCTACACCTTC	CASSYRDSLYGYTF
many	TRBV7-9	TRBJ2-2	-	TGTGCCAGCAGCTTAACAGGGATCGACACCGGGGAGCTGTTTTTT	CASSLTGIDTGELFF
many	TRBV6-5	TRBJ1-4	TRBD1	TGTGCCAGCAGTTACGCAGGACAGGCTAATGAAAAACTGTTTTTT	CASSYAGQANEKLFF
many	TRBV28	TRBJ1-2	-	TGTGCCAGCAGTGCCACCGGGACGCACTATGGCTACACCTTC	CASSATGTHYGYTF
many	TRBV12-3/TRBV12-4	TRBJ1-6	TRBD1	TGTGCCAGCAGTCCTCGGACAGGGGGATATAATTCACCCCTCCACTTT	CASSPRTGGYNSPLHF
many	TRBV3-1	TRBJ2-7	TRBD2	TGTGCCAGCAGCCAAGATCGACTAGCGGGAGCGTCTGAGCAGTACTTC	CASSQDRLAGASEQYF
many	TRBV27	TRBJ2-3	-	TGTGCCAGCAGCTACAGGGGACTGGACACAGATACGCAGTATTTT	CASSYRGLDTDTQYF
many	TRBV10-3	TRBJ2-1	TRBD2	TGTGCCATCAGCTCGCTGGCGGGGGGGCCCCTTAGGAATGAGCAGTTCTTC	CAISSLAGGPLRNEQFF
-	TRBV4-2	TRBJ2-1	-	TGTGCCAGCAGCCAAGAGGTCGGGACTGGTTTATACAATGAGCAGTTCTTC	CASSQEVGTGLYNEQFF
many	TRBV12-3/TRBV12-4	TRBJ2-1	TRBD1	TGTGCCAGCAGTCCAAGCGACAGGGGAGGCAGTGAGCAGTTCTTC	CASSPSDRGGSEQFF
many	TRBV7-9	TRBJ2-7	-	TGTGCCAGCAGCTTAGCCCGGGACGTACGATCCTACGAGCAGTACTTC	CASSLARDVRSYEQYF
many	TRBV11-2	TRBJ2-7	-	TGTGCCAGCAGCTTAGCGACCTACGAGCAGTACTTC	CASSLATYEQYF
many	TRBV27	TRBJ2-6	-	TGTGCCAGCGCCATGGGAAGCTCTGGGGCCAACGTCCTGACTTTC	CASAMGSSGANVLTF
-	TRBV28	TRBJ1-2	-	TGTGCCAGCACGACCCTCGAGAGTATCCATGGCTACACCTTC	CASTTLESIHGYTF
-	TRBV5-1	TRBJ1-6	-	TGCGCCAGCAGCTTGTTTTCAGGGACTAATTCACCCCTCCACTTT	CASSLFSGTNSPLHF
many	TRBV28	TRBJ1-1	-	TGTGCCAGCAGTCCATCGGTGTCAGGGTACACTGAAGCTTTCTTT	CASSPSVSGYTEAFF
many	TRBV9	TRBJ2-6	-	TGTGCCAGCAGTAAGGGGATTTTCTCTGGGGCCAACGTCCTGACTTTC	CASSKGIFSGANVLTF
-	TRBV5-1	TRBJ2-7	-	TGCGCCAGCAGCTGGACTTTTTCCTACGAGCAGTACTTC	CASSWTFSYEQYF
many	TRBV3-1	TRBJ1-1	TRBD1	TGTGCCAGCAGCCAAGGGGTATACAGGGGGAACACTGAAGCTTTCTTT	CASSQGVYRGNTEAFF
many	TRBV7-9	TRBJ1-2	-	TGTGCCAGCAGCTTAGAGGACAACGCCGCCAGAGTGTATGGCTACACCTTC	CASSLEDNAARVYGYTF
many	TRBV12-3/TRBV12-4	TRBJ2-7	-	TGTGCCAGCAGCCAATTTTCCCCCTACGAGCAGTACTTC	CASSQFSPYEQYF
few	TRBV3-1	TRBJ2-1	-	TGTGCCAGCAGCCAAGATTCACAGGGCTACAATGAGCAGTTCTTC	CASSQDSQGYNEQFF
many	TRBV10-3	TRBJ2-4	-	TGTGCCATCAGTGTTACAGGGCCAGCCAAAAACATTCAGTACTTC	CAISVTGPAKNIQYF
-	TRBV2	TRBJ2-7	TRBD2	TGTGCCAGCTTCCCCGGGACTATCGGGACCGAGCAGTACTTC	CASFPGTIGTEQYF